Following are 16 T cell receptor beta chains from one sample sequenced in a study of blood T cells in healthy people across ages. Next came a second PCR, run for roughly 6 to 11 cycles, which used a sample-barcoded 5' primer along with a J-beta primer mix. TCRdb recomputed calls from the 5' RACE reads with MiXCR, one row per CDR3 protein. Of about 800,000 distinct CDR3 sequences listed, 25% are singletons. This sample also belongs to another study, concerning T cells of mothers and their children.

Sequenced material: blood. These receptors were collected from a boy younger than 18 in good health.

About this clonotype: A read error may account for a junction end that differs from germline. The chain couples TRBV7-6 to TRBJ2-7; D possibly matches TRBD1 or TRBD2 (6 bases each). There are 12 residues in the CDR3. Germline CDR1 SGHVS, CDR2 FNYEAQ. CDR3 protein: CASSLAGRTVHF. The CDR3 nucleotides read TGTGCCAGCAGCTTAGCGGGGAGGACAGTGCACTTC.

This clonotype was seen more than once but under ten times. The gene calls are TRBV4-1 and TRBJ2-1; possibly TRBD1 for D (5 bases). The J call may be mistaken, given a closer DNA end match to TRBJ2-5. Germline V CDR1 and CDR2: MGHRA, YSYEKL. This CDR3 is built from 18 residues. The CDR3 DNA sequence: TGCGCCAGCAGCCAATTGGTTAAGGGGCTCGTAAAACAAGAGACCCAGTACTTC. Translating it yields CASSQLVKGLVKQETQYF.

This sequence joins TRBV20-1 and TRBJ1-1; D is uncertain. Germline V CDR1 and CDR2: DFQATT, SNEGSKA (reference sequence). The CDR3 has 13 residues. V lost 6 bases to trimming and J lost 2 bases, with 13 bases between them. As DNA, the CDR3 is TGCAGTGCGTTACGGGGTCCAAACACTGAAGCTTTCTTT. It specifies CSALRGPNTEAFF.

In its sample, this clonotype was seen a few times. CDR3 sequence (DNA): TGCAGCGCCCGGACAGGGGATTACAATGAGCAGTTCTTC. Translating gives CSARTGDYNEQFF. The chain recombines TRBV29-1 with TRBJ2-5; TRBD1 matches 9 bases. The DNA end favors TRBJ2-1, so the J call may be wrong. Germline V gene sequence: CDR1 SQVTM, CDR2 ANQGSEA. The CDR3 is 13 residues long.

This clonotype came up a few times. The J gene is TRBJ2-3, the V gene TRBV4-1; tentatively, D is TRBD2 (7 bases). The CDR3 is 16 amino acids. V was shortened by 1 base and J by 0 bases, with 11 bases between the two germline ends. From germline, CDR1 is MGHRA and CDR2 YSYEKL. The CDR3 region has the DNA TGCGCCAGCAGCCAAGTGGGGAGGGGGAGCACAGATACGCAGTATTTT. As protein: CASSQVGRGSTDTQYF.

The chain carries TRBV12-3 or TRBV12-4 and TRBJ2-1; 10 bases agree with TRBD1. The V segment lost 6 bases and the J segment 4 bases; nucleotides outside the gene matches: 6. The CDR3 has 15 amino acids. The CDR3 loop reads CASSPTGGLYNEQFF. For the CDR3, the DNA is TGTGCCAGCAGCCCGACAGGGGGCCTTTACAATGAGCAGTTCTTC.

The genes are TRBV12-3 or TRBV12-4 and TRBJ1-4, with TRBD1 matching over 7 bases. V gave up 6 bases and J gave up 7 bases; unmatched junction bases: 8. The CDR3 sequence is 14 residues long. The CDR3 reads CASSPGQRGEKLFF. In DNA, the CDR3 is TGTGCCAGCAGCCCGGGACAGAGGGGTGAAAAACTGTTTTTT.

In regard to this clonotype: Germline and junction disagree at one end, which may indicate a read error. The gene calls are TRBV5-1 and TRBJ2-1; the D is unclear. Per the germline V gene, CDR1 is SGHRS and CDR2 is YFSETQ. The CDR3 loop spans 15 amino acids. The CDR3 reads CVSSLVVAEDGFLYF. CDR3 bases: TGCGTCAGCAGCCTGGTAGTCGCGGAAGACGGTTTTCTGTACTTC.

J is TRBJ2-1 and V is TRBV5-1; TRBD2 aligns across 12 bases. This CDR3 spans 17 amino acids. After removal of 0 bases from V and 2 bases from J, the junction contained 3 bases not matched to a gene. Germline V gene data show CDR1 as SGHRS and CDR2 as YFSETQ. The CDR3 sequence: CASSLGLAGVAYNEQFF. The CDR3 DNA is TGCGCCAGCAGCTTGGGACTAGCGGGAGTTGCCTACAATGAGCAGTTCTTC.

V gene TRBV15 combines with J gene TRBJ2-5, with D uncertain. Germline V gene lookup returns CDR1 LNHNV and CDR2 YYDKDF (reference sequence). This CDR3 contains 16 residues. V was trimmed by 3 bases and J by 1 base, leaving 15 bases between them. The CDR3 bases are TGTGCCACCAGCAGCGGTCGGGTACAGAGCCAAGAGACCCAGTACTTC. This gives the protein CATSSGRVQSQETQYF.

This clonotype was picked up a small number of times. The rearrangement links TRBV11-2 to TRBJ2-3; the D is unclear. The germline V and J ends were trimmed by 5 bases and 0 bases, with 12 bases remaining between them. Per the germline V gene, CDR1 is SGHAT and CDR2 is FQNNGV. CDR3 length: 15 residues. CDR3 DNA sequence: TGTGCCAGCAGCCCCTCCACCCTGAGCACAGATACGCAGTATTTT. It specifies CASSPSTLSTDTQYF.

The V and J genes are TRBV9 and TRBJ2-3; TRBD1 matches 9 bases. Near its end, the DNA agrees better with TRBJ1-5, so the J call may be wrong. Per germline, CDR1 SGDLS and CDR2 YYNGEE. The CDR3 is 16 amino acids. The CDR3 DNA follows: TGTGCCAGCAGCGTACGGACAGGGGACAGCACAGATACGCAGCATTTT. As protein: CASSVRTGDSTDTQHF.

The chain links TRBV20-1 to TRBJ2-5; possible D gene TRBD2, 6 bases. This CDR3 spans 16 amino acids. In germline, CDR1 is DFQATT, CDR2 SNEGSKA (reference sequence). The CDR3, as DNA: TGCAGCGCGAGAGGAGGGGCCGGACCCATCCAAGAGACCCAGTACTTC. It specifies CSARGGAGPIQETQYF.

V usage is TRBV13 and J usage is TRBJ2-5; D might be TRBD1 (5 bases). Looked up from germline, CDR1 is PRHDT and CDR2 is FYEKMQ (reference sequence). V lost 4 bases to trimming and J lost 2 bases, with 11 bases between them. This CDR3 has 14 residues. CDR3 loop: CASSSGRTQETQYF. DNA for the CDR3: TGTGCCAGCAGCTCTGGACGGACACAAGAGACCCAGTACTTC.

Note on this clonotype: Because it lacks the conserved phenylalanine or tryptophan at the end, this CDR3 is likely a read error. The genes are TRBV6-6 and TRBJ1-5; tentatively, D is TRBD1 (5 bases). Trimming pared 6 bases from V and 6 bases from J, leaving 12 bases between. The CDR3 has 13 residues. The germline CDR1 and CDR2 sequences are MNHNY and SVGAGI (reference sequence). The CDR3 DNA is TGTGCCAGCAGAGGGACGTCGGGTCAGCCCCAGCATGTT. Protein product: CASRGTSGQPQHV.

In its sample, this clonotype was seen a few times. This chain joins TRBV20-1 and TRBJ2-4; 7 bases map to TRBD2. Germline assignment: CDR1 DFQATT and CDR2 SNEGSKA (reference sequence). This CDR3 has 13 residues. V shed 6 bases and J 3 bases; nucleotides not matched to a gene: 5. The CDR3 is CSAPGGNKNIQYF. The CDR3 nucleotides are TGCAGTGCCCCGGGGGGAAACAAAAACATTCAGTACTTC.